This entry lists 9 T cell receptor beta chains sequenced from one sample in a study of shared clonotypes between healthy human individuals. The method was immunoSEQ multiplex PCR; TCRdb's version includes in-frame clones alone and lacks a portion of them. The sample holds 2 million to 2.5 million clones, 95% seen once. Sequencing input: naive CD4+ T cells sorted from blood. Subset given: CD45RA+ positively selected. The origin of the receptors is a man between 18 and 35 years old in good health.

The rearrangement joins TRBV9 to TRBJ2-6; D gene unclear. Trimming left V 3 bases short and J 0 bases short, with 13 bases between. The CDR3 length is 17 residues. The germline gives CDR1 SGDLS, CDR2 YYNGEE. CDR3 residues: CASSASSSSSGANVLTF. For the CDR3, the DNA is TGTGCCAGCAGCGCTTCGTCCTCAAGCTCTGGGGCCAACGTCCTGACTTTC.

This sequence joins TRBV9 and TRBJ1-6; 7 positions match TRBD1. Germline CDR1 is SGDLS and CDR2 is YYNGEE. CDR3 length: 14 residues. V dropped 8 bases and J dropped 7; count of bases not matched to a gene: 9. The CDR3 DNA reads TGTGCCAGTGCCGGGACAGCATCCAATTCACCCCTCCACTTT. It is translated as CASAGTASNSPLHF.

This clone was seen a single time. J is TRBJ1-1 and V is TRBV19; TRBD1 agrees at 7 bases. With 9 bases clipped from V and 5 bases from J, the junction kept 12 bases outside the gene matches. The CDR3 is 14 amino acids. Germline CDR1 is LNHDA and CDR2 is SQIVND (reference sequence). This CDR3 reads CASQLDRVGTEAFF. CDR3 coding DNA: TGTGCCAGCCAGTTAGACAGGGTTGGGACTGAAGCTTTCTTT.

This rearrangement joins TRBV18 to TRBJ2-7, with D unresolved. CDR1 is KGHSH and CDR2 is LQKENI in the germline V gene. Trimming shortened V by 2 bases and J by 5 bases, and 7 bases separated the two germline ends. The CDR3 is 12 amino acids. The CDR3 is CASSPFTDEQYF. As DNA, the CDR3 is TGTGCCAGCTCACCATTTACCGACGAGCAGTACTTC.

CDR3 residues: CASTQPGLSSTDTQYF. The CDR3 DNA reads as TGTGCCAGCACCCAACCCGGCCTTAGCAGCACAGATACGCAGTATTTT. The chain links TRBV7-9 to TRBJ2-3; D is uncertain. The CDR3 is 16 amino acids. V was pared by 7 bases and J by 0 bases, with 17 bases between. Germline V CDR1 and CDR2: SEHNR, FQNEAQ (reference sequence).

On this clone itself: Other DNA sequences in the sample encode the same CDR3. The gene calls are TRBV5-1 and TRBJ2-5; possible D gene TRBD2, 6 bases. In germline, CDR1 is SGHRS, CDR2 YFSETQ. V dropped 3 bases and J dropped 1 base, with 10 bases sitting between them. This CDR3 has 14 residues. CDR3 in DNA: TGCGCCAGCAGCTCCGGGACTCCCCAAGAGACCCAGTACTTC. Amino acid sequence: CASSSGTPQETQYF.

A remark on this clone: Other DNA sequences in this specimen translate into the identical CDR3. The chain recombines TRBV7-2 with TRBJ2-7; D uncertain. Germline V gene sequence: CDR1 SGHTA, CDR2 FQGNSA. Trimming cost V 4 bases and J 6 bases, with 10 bases left between them. The CDR3 sequence is 12 residues long. CDR3 region: CASSSSGLEQYF. In DNA, the CDR3 is TGTGCCAGCAGCTCTAGTGGTCTCGAGCAGTACTTC.

The chain has TRBV6-1 and TRBJ2-7, with a possible D match to TRBD1 (5 bases). The CDR3 has 14 residues. V lost 6 bases and J 3 bases, leaving 15 bases between the germline ends. CDR1 and CDR2 (germline): MNHNS, SASEGT. CDR3 sequence reads: CASRRDSKLYEQYF. The CDR3 DNA reads TGTGCCAGCAGGCGCGACAGTAAACTCTACGAGCAGTACTTC.

The chain is built from TRBV2 and TRBJ1-1; D call uncertain. Germline loops: CDR1 SNHLY, CDR2 FYNNEI. CDR3 length equals 13 residues. Trimming stripped 4 bases from V and 4 bases from J, with 10 bases between. CDR3 sequence (DNA): TGTGCCAGCAGTGTTCCTCAGGCCACTGAAGCTTTCTTT. The encoded protein is CASSVPQATEAFF.